The next 2 T cell receptor beta chains were all read from a single sample in a study of cytomegalovirus exposure and HLA in healthy donors. This PCR relied on a set of 60 Vbeta primers and 13 Jbeta primers. The assay was immunoSEQ multiplex PCR, and TCRdb's table has in-frame clones only and misses some. The sample carries approximately 100,000 clones, about 81% recorded once. The sample taken for sequencing was PBMCs. The receptors derive from a man in his late teens or twenties in good health and CMV-seropositive.

In this sample, this clone turned up a few times. This chain connects TRBV6-1 to TRBJ2-7; D unclear. CDR3 length: 16 residues. CDR1 and CDR2 (germline): MNHNS, SASEGT. V gave up 1 base and J gave up 3 bases, with 16 bases separating them. In DNA, the CDR3 is TGTGCCAGCAGTGAAGTTTGGTCAGTTGTTCACTACGAGCAGTACTTC. Translated: CASSEVWSVVHYEQYF.

The J gene is TRBJ1-5, the V gene TRBV28, with TRBD1 matching over 7 bases. Germline-derived CDR1 and CDR2 are MDHEN and SYDVKM. The junction had 11 bases not matched to a gene; V was cut back by 11 bases and J by 7 bases. The CDR3 is 13 amino acids. CDR3 in amino acids: CASGGVGFQPQHF. The DNA for the CDR3 is TGTGCCTCAGGGGGAGTCGGTTTCCAGCCCCAGCATTTT.